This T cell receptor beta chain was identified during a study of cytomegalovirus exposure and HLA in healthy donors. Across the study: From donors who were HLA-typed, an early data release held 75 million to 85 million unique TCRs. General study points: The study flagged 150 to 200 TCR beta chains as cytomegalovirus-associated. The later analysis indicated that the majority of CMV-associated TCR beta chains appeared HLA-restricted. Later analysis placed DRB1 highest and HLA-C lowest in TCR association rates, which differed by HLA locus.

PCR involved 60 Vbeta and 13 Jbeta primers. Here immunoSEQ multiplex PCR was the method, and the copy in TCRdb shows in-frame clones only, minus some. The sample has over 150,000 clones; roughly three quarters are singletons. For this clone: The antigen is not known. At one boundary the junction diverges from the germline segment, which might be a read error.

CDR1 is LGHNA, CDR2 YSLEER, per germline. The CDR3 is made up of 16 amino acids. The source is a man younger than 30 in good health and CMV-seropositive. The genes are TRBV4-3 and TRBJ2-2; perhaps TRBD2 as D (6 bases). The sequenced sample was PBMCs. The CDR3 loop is CAGSQVAGTNTGELFF. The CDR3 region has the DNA TGCGCCGGCAGCCAAGTTGCGGGGACGAACACCGGGGAGCTGTTTTTT.